Following are 22 T cell receptor beta chains from one sample sequenced in a study of blood T cell repertoires in COVID-19. Produced via immunoSEQ multiplex PCR; TCRdb's table is partial and in-frame only. In the table there are about 250,000 clones, nearly 90% of which are singletons. Sequencing was performed on peripheral blood. The receptors stem from a man between 18 and 29 years old with active or convalescent COVID-19.

J is TRBJ1-2 and V is TRBV5-6; TRBD1 matches at 10 bases. Trimming removed 2 bases from V and 7 bases from J; junction bases left unmatched: 11. The germline gives CDR1 SGHDT, CDR2 YYEEEE. CDR3 length: 16 amino acids. The DNA for the CDR3 is TGTGCCAGCAGCTTTGACAGGGGGCTCTCTCTTGGTGGCTACACCTTC. Its protein product is CASSFDRGLSLGGYTF.

The rearrangement uses TRBV3-1 (or the pseudogene TRBV3-2) and TRBJ2-5, with TRBD2 matching 10 bases. The germline gives CDR1 LGHDT, CDR2 YNNKEL (reference sequence). Trimming at V came to 6 bases and at J to 6 bases, leaving 13 bases not matched to a gene. CDR3 length: 16 amino acids. The CDR3 sequence: CASSPGLAEGVQTQYF. The DNA of the CDR3 is TGTGCCAGCAGTCCAGGACTAGCGGAGGGAGTGCAGACCCAGTACTTC.

In the case of this clone: The same CDR3 is also encoded by other DNA sequences in this sample. This chain connects TRBV2 to TRBJ1-1; 9 bases line up with TRBD1. Trimming took 6 bases from V and 4 from J; bases not matched to a gene: 6. Germline values: CDR1 SNHLY, CDR2 FYNNEI. The CDR3 covers 14 residues. The DNA for the CDR3 is TGTGCCAGCAGCTCGACAGGGGGAGTCACTGAAGCTTTCTTT. It codes for CASSSTGGVTEAFF.

This sequence joins TRBV7-7 and TRBJ1-1; 12 nucleotides align to TRBD1. The germline CDR1 and CDR2 sequences are SSHAT and FNYEAQ (reference sequence). CDR3 length: 19 residues. The J segment lost 0 bases and the V segment lost 0 bases, leaving 8 bases of the junction unmatched. This CDR3 is CASSLAGGQGAYMNTEAFF. The CDR3 DNA reads TGTGCCAGCAGCTTAGCCGGGGGACAGGGGGCGTATATGAACACTGAAGCTTTCTTT.

The chain links TRBV6-2 or TRBV6-3 to TRBJ1-2; 8 bases map to TRBD1. CDR1 MNHEY and CDR2 SVGEGT come from the germline V gene. The J segment lost 2 bases and the V segment lost 5 bases, leaving 7 bases of the junction unmatched. The CDR3 runs 15 residues. As DNA, the CDR3 is TGTGCCAGCAGTCGGACAGGGATAAAGAACTATGGCTACACCTTC. It codes for CASSRTGIKNYGYTF.

The gene calls are TRBV23-1 and TRBJ1-2; 7 bases line up with TRBD1. TRBV23-1 has ORF status, its function being uncertain. The CDR3 spans 19 residues. V dropped 6 bases and J dropped 4; count of bases not matched to a gene: 23. Written as DNA, the CDR3 is TGCGCCAGCAGCCGAGACAGGGTTTGCCGCGGATGGGGTCGCTATGGCTACACCTTC. It encodes CASSRDRVCRGWGRYGYTF.

The chain couples TRBV7-9 to TRBJ2-1, with D possibly matching TRBD1 (6 bases). V lost 1 base and J lost 8, with 15 bases in between. The length of the CDR3 is 15 residues. Germline V gene data show CDR1 as SEHNR and CDR2 as FQNEAQ (reference sequence). The CDR3, as DNA: TGTGCCAGCAGCTTAGGTAGGGACAAGAAGGATGAGCAGTTCTTC. Translating it yields CASSLGRDKKDEQFF.

This clone is a singleton in its sample. The V call is TRBV6-5, the J call TRBJ2-5; 11 bases agree with TRBD2. The CDR3 spans 15 residues. Germline loops: CDR1 MNHEY, CDR2 SVGAGI. V shed 7 bases, J shed 5 bases, and the junction held 9 bases outside the gene matches. As DNA, the CDR3 is TGTGCCAGCAACCCACTAGCGGGAGCGGGGGAGACCCAGTACTTC. Amino acids: CASNPLAGAGETQYF.

The V and J genes are TRBV24-1 and TRBJ1-1; TRBD1 agrees at 9 bases. Germline CDR1 reads KGHDR; CDR2 reads SFDVKD. The CDR3 sequence is 19 residues long. Trimming removed 3 bases from V and 4 bases from J; junction bases left unmatched: 17. CDR3 in amino acids: CATSDIPPGTGSFSTEAFF. The CDR3 region has the DNA TGTGCCACCAGTGATATACCGCCCGGGACAGGGTCTTTTAGCACTGAAGCTTTCTTT.

The rearrangement joins TRBV5-5 to TRBJ1-2; D remains unclear. Trimming shortened V by 0 bases and J by 8 bases, and 11 bases separated the two germline ends. The CDR3 has 13 amino acids. CDR1 is SGHKS and CDR2 is YYEKEE in the germline V gene (reference sequence). The CDR3 here is CASSLAVSQGYTF. Written as DNA, the CDR3 is TGTGCCAGCAGCTTGGCCGTCAGTCAAGGCTACACCTTC.

The CDR3 region is CASKAQGAFQETQYF. The CDR3 bases are TGTGCCAGTAAAGCACAGGGGGCTTTCCAAGAGACCCAGTACTTC. The chain employs TRBV28 and TRBJ2-5, with 9 bases identical to TRBD1. The germline V gene has CDR1 MDHEN and CDR2 SYDVKM. The V gene end was trimmed by 9 bases and the J gene end by 1 base; junction bases not matched to a gene: 9. This CDR3 contains 15 residues.

The chain is built from TRBV28 and TRBJ2-3; 8 bases agree with TRBD2. This CDR3 has 15 amino acids. Germline V gene lookup returns CDR1 MDHEN and CDR2 SYDVKM. With V trimmed by 7 bases and J by 0 bases, 6 bases remained unmatched. The CDR3 coding sequence is TGTGCCAGCACCCGGGGACTAGGGAGCACAGATACGCAGTATTTT. This sequence encodes CASTRGLGSTDTQYF.

The rearrangement links TRBV19 to TRBJ1-4; tentatively, D is TRBD1 (5 bases). V was pared by 9 bases and J by 4 bases, with 15 bases between. The CDR3 is made up of 14 amino acids. Germline loops: CDR1 LNHDA, CDR2 SQIVND (reference sequence). Here the CDR3 DNA reads TGTGCCAGGGGTGGGTGGGGCATTAATGAAAAACTGTTTTTT. Protein sequence: CARGGWGINEKLFF.

The V and J genes are TRBV19 and TRBJ2-5; 7 nucleotides match TRBD1. This CDR3 has 15 residues. Germline V CDR1 and CDR2: LNHDA, SQIVND (reference sequence). Trimming cost V 4 bases and J 1 base; bases outside gene matches: 6. The CDR3 loop is CASSTGTEIQETQYF. The CDR3 DNA follows: TGTGCCAGTAGTACCGGGACAGAGATCCAAGAGACCCAGTACTTC.

CDR3 in amino acids: CASSPETGARQPQHF. In nucleotides, the CDR3 is TGTGCCAGCTCACCTGAGACAGGAGCCCGTCAGCCCCAGCATTTT. This chain joins TRBV18 and TRBJ1-5; the D gene is possibly TRBD1 (6 bases). This CDR3 region has 15 residues. Trimming removed 3 bases from V and 6 bases from J, with 15 bases in between. The germline V gene encodes CDR1 KGHSH and CDR2 LQKENI. Variable domain in full (rest from reference TRBV18 and TRBJ1-5): NAGVMQNPRHLVRRRGQEARLRCSPMKGHSHVYWYRQLPEEGLKFMVYLQKENIIDESGMPKERFSAEFPKEGPSILRIQQVVRGDSAAYFCASSPETGARQPQHFGDGTRLSIL.

This clone was recorded many times. One junction end does not reproduce the germline sequence, and a read error may be involved. The chain has TRBV20-1 and TRBJ2-7, with 8 bases aligning to TRBD1. This CDR3 contains 10 residues. Per germline, CDR1 DFQATT and CDR2 SNEGSKA (reference sequence). CDR3 nucleotide sequence: TGCAGTGCCAGTGGACAGGGCAGTCAATTC. This codes for CSASGQGSQF.

This clone was found once. The chain carries TRBV6-2 or TRBV6-3 and TRBJ2-1; D might be TRBD2 (6 bases). This CDR3 comprises 12 residues. The V gene lost 5 bases and the J gene lost 14 bases, with 16 bases spanning the gap. Per germline, CDR1 MNHEY and CDR2 SVGEGT. The CDR3 sequence is CASSHPRDWEFF. The CDR3 DNA sequence: TGTGCCAGCAGTCACCCCCGGGACTGGGAGTTCTTC.

The chain is built from TRBV10-3 and TRBJ2-5, with 7 bases fitting TRBD2. Trimming cost V 4 bases and J 5 bases; bases outside gene matches: 7. The CDR3 runs 14 residues. CDR1 and CDR2 from the germline V gene are ENHRY and SYGVKD. The CDR3 DNA sequence: TGTGCCATCAGTGGAGGCGGGAGCCGGGAGACCCAGTACTTC. Its translation: CAISGGGSRETQYF.

The V gene is TRBV9, the J gene TRBJ1-1; 7 positions agree with TRBD1. Germline CDR1 is SGDLS and CDR2 is YYNGEE. The CDR3 is 19 amino acids. V trimming: 0 bases; J trimming: 4 bases; junction bases outside the gene matches: 18. CDR3 protein: CASSVEATGRSKGSTEAFF. CDR3 bases: TGTGCCAGCAGCGTAGAAGCGACAGGGAGGAGTAAGGGTAGCACTGAAGCTTTCTTT.

V gene TRBV28 combines with J gene TRBJ1-2, with 10 nucleotides matching TRBD1. The length of the CDR3 is 13 residues. The V gene end was trimmed by 8 bases and the J gene end by 8 bases; junction bases not matched to a gene: 8. CDR1 and CDR2 (germline): MDHEN, SYDVKM. The CDR3 sequence is CASDRGLSSGYTF. CDR3 DNA: TGTGCCAGCGACAGGGGGCTTTCGAGCGGCTACACCTTC.

V and J are TRBV6-5 and TRBJ2-1; 11 bases are shared with TRBD2. CDR1 is MNHEY and CDR2 is SVGAGI in the germline V gene. The length of the CDR3 is 15 residues. The V and J ends lost 7 bases and 3 bases, in that order; junction bases with no gene match: 5. The CDR3 protein is CASISGRASYNEQFF. In nucleotides, the CDR3 is TGTGCCAGCATTAGCGGGAGGGCTAGCTACAATGAGCAGTTCTTC.

CDR3 residues: CASSLKREGKDNEQFF. The CDR3 DNA sequence: TGTGCCAGCAGCCTAAAGCGGGAGGGAAAGGACAATGAGCAGTTCTTC. This chain uses TRBV7-3 with TRBJ2-1, with TRBD2 matching 10 bases. J lost 5 bases, V lost 5 bases, and 9 bases had no gene match. Germline V gene data show CDR1 as SGHTA and CDR2 as FQGTGA. This CDR3 contains 16 residues.